A selection of T cell receptor beta chains follows, all from one sample in a study of T cell repertoires in cytomegalovirus infection. Their specific antigens are unknown. TCRdb reprocessed the reads via MiXCR and lists one record per CDR3 protein. The data show 800,000 to 950,000 distinct CDR3 sequences, with 30% to 35% seen just once and roughly 12% held by the top ten. Sequences were derived from cultured CD8+ T cells from PBMCs, sampled from culture after CMV antigen stimulation. These receptor sequences come from a human donor in good health (CMV status not recorded). Some clones in this sample may be carry-over from other donors' samples. Both conserved end residues are part of each CDR3. Fields, in order: V gene, J gene, clone size, D gene, CDR3 DNA, CDR3 protein. D genes are given only for firm matches. A row's size may be missing; if present it is once, few, many or a size class.

v_call: TRBV6-6
j_call: TRBJ2-5
clone_size: many
d_call: TRBD1
cdr3_nt: TGTGCCAGCAGCTCGACAGGGGTTGGGACCCAGTACTTC
cdr3_aa: CASSSTGVGTQYF

v_call: TRBV25-1
j_call: TRBJ2-1
clone_size: .
d_call: TRBD1
cdr3_nt: TGTGCCAGCAGTGACCGGGACAGGGGCGCCAACATTGAGCAGTTCTTC
cdr3_aa: CASSDRDRGANIEQFF

v_call: TRBV13
j_call: TRBJ1-1
clone_size: .
d_call: TRBD1
cdr3_nt: TGTGCCAGCAGTCCTGGTAACAGGGGCACTGAAGCTTTCTTT
cdr3_aa: CASSPGNRGTEAFF

v_call: TRBV15
j_call: TRBJ1-1
clone_size: .
d_call: TRBD1
cdr3_nt: TGTGCCACCAGCACCGGACAGGGGTACACTGAAGCTTTCTTT
cdr3_aa: CATSTGQGYTEAFF

v_call: TRBV6-6
j_call: TRBJ1-2
clone_size: .
d_call: .
cdr3_nt: TGTGCCAGCAGCGTACCCCCCGGACCGGGCTATGGCTACACCTTC
cdr3_aa: CASSVPPGPGYGYTF

v_call: TRBV6-6
j_call: TRBJ1-2
clone_size: .
d_call: .
cdr3_nt: TGTGCCAGCAGCGCTCGGGGACCCCCTGTAGGCTACACCTTT
cdr3_aa: CASSARGPPVGYTF

v_call: TRBV4-3
j_call: TRBJ1-4
clone_size: .
d_call: .
cdr3_nt: TGCGCCAGCAGCCAAGATAGGACGGGTGAAAAACTGTTTTTT
cdr3_aa: CASSQDRTGEKLFF

v_call: TRBV7-9
j_call: TRBJ1-2
clone_size: few
d_call: .
cdr3_nt: TGTGCCAGCAGCTCGGGGACGTCCTTCTATGGCTACACCTTC
cdr3_aa: CASSSGTSFYGYTF

v_call: TRBV6-5
j_call: TRBJ2-3
clone_size: few
d_call: .
cdr3_nt: TGTGCCAGCAGTTACTCGCTACTAGGCACCCTCACAGATACGCAGTATTTT
cdr3_aa: CASSYSLLGTLTDTQYF

v_call: TRBV12-3/TRBV12-4
j_call: TRBJ1-4
clone_size: many
d_call: .
cdr3_nt: TGTGCCAGCGCAGGGGAGGATGAAAAACTGTTTTTT
cdr3_aa: CASAGEDEKLFF

v_call: TRBV6-5
j_call: TRBJ1-5
clone_size: few
d_call: .
cdr3_nt: TGTGCCAGCAGTTACGGTATTAATCAGCCCCAGCATTTT
cdr3_aa: CASSYGINQPQHF

v_call: TRBV7-9
j_call: TRBJ2-5
clone_size: many
d_call: TRBD2
cdr3_nt: TGTGCCAGCAGCTCCGGGACTAGCGGGGGAGAAAAGACCCAGTACTTC
cdr3_aa: CASSSGTSGGEKTQYF

v_call: TRBV12-3/TRBV12-4
j_call: TRBJ2-1
clone_size: many
d_call: .
cdr3_nt: TGTGCCAGCAGCTTAACGAGCTCCTACAATGAGCAGTTCTTC
cdr3_aa: CASSLTSSYNEQFF

v_call: TRBV19
j_call: TRBJ2-7
clone_size: .
d_call: .
cdr3_nt: TGTGCCAGTAGTCCGACAGCAACAGGCTACGAGCAGTACTTC
cdr3_aa: CASSPTATGYEQYF

v_call: TRBV6-4
j_call: TRBJ2-1
clone_size: few
d_call: .
cdr3_nt: TGTGCCAGCAGGGAAGGCGGCAGGCTCTACAATGAGCAGTTCTTC
cdr3_aa: CASREGGRLYNEQFF

v_call: TRBV6-1
j_call: TRBJ1-5
clone_size: .
d_call: .
cdr3_nt: TGTGCCAGCAGTGCGCCGCAGGGGCGAGGTCAGCCCCAGCATTTT
cdr3_aa: CASSAPQGRGQPQHF

v_call: TRBV27
j_call: TRBJ2-2
clone_size: .
d_call: .
cdr3_nt: TGTGCCAGCGGCCTATGGGGGATCGCCGGGGAGCTGTTTTTT
cdr3_aa: CASGLWGIAGELFF

v_call: TRBV28
j_call: TRBJ1-5
clone_size: many
d_call: TRBD1
cdr3_nt: TGTGCCATAGGACAGGGACATGGAGGCAATCAGCCCCAGCATTTT
cdr3_aa: CAIGQGHGGNQPQHF

v_call: TRBV19
j_call: TRBJ1-5
clone_size: .
d_call: TRBD1
cdr3_nt: TGTGCCAGTACCCTAAGGGGAGACAGGGATCAGCCCCAGCATTTT
cdr3_aa: CASTLRGDRDQPQHF

v_call: TRBV7-9
j_call: TRBJ1-5
clone_size: many
d_call: .
cdr3_nt: TGTGCCAGCAGCTCAGGGAGAAACCGTAGCAATCAGCCCCAGCATTTT
cdr3_aa: CASSSGRNRSNQPQHF

v_call: TRBV6-1
j_call: TRBJ2-5
clone_size: .
d_call: .
cdr3_nt: TGTGCCAGCAGTGAAGAGTGGGACCAAGAGACCCAGTACTTC
cdr3_aa: CASSEEWDQETQYF

v_call: TRBV19
j_call: TRBJ1-1
clone_size: .
d_call: TRBD1
cdr3_nt: TGTGCCAGTAGCCAAACAGGGGCCTTGAACACTGAAGCTTTCTTT
cdr3_aa: CASSQTGALNTEAFF

v_call: TRBV27
j_call: TRBJ2-1
clone_size: .
d_call: TRBD2
cdr3_nt: TGTGCCAGCACCCAGGGACTAGGCTCTAATGAGCAGTTCTTC
cdr3_aa: CASTQGLGSNEQFF

v_call: TRBV25-1
j_call: TRBJ1-1
clone_size: .
d_call: .
cdr3_nt: TGTGCCAGCAGTGACTCCACAGGGAGTGAAGCTTTCTTT
cdr3_aa: CASSDSTGSEAFF

v_call: TRBV6-1
j_call: TRBJ1-5
clone_size: .
d_call: .
cdr3_nt: TGTGCCAGCAGTGAAAGACCCACCATGGGGGGTCAGCCCCAGCATTTT
cdr3_aa: CASSERPTMGGQPQHF

v_call: TRBV9
j_call: TRBJ2-5
clone_size: few
d_call: TRBD2
cdr3_nt: TGTGCCAGCAGCCCTAGCGGGGGTCCACAAGAGACCCAGTACTTC
cdr3_aa: CASSPSGGPQETQYF

v_call: TRBV7-8
j_call: TRBJ2-3
clone_size: .
d_call: TRBD2
cdr3_nt: TGTGCCAGCAGCTTAGTTGGGCTAGCGGCAACAGATACGCAGTATTTT
cdr3_aa: CASSLVGLAATDTQYF

v_call: TRBV6-2/TRBV6-3
j_call: TRBJ1-6
clone_size: .
d_call: .
cdr3_nt: TGTGCCAGCAGTTTGCCAGAGGGACTCAATTCACCCCTCCACTTT
cdr3_aa: CASSLPEGLNSPLHF